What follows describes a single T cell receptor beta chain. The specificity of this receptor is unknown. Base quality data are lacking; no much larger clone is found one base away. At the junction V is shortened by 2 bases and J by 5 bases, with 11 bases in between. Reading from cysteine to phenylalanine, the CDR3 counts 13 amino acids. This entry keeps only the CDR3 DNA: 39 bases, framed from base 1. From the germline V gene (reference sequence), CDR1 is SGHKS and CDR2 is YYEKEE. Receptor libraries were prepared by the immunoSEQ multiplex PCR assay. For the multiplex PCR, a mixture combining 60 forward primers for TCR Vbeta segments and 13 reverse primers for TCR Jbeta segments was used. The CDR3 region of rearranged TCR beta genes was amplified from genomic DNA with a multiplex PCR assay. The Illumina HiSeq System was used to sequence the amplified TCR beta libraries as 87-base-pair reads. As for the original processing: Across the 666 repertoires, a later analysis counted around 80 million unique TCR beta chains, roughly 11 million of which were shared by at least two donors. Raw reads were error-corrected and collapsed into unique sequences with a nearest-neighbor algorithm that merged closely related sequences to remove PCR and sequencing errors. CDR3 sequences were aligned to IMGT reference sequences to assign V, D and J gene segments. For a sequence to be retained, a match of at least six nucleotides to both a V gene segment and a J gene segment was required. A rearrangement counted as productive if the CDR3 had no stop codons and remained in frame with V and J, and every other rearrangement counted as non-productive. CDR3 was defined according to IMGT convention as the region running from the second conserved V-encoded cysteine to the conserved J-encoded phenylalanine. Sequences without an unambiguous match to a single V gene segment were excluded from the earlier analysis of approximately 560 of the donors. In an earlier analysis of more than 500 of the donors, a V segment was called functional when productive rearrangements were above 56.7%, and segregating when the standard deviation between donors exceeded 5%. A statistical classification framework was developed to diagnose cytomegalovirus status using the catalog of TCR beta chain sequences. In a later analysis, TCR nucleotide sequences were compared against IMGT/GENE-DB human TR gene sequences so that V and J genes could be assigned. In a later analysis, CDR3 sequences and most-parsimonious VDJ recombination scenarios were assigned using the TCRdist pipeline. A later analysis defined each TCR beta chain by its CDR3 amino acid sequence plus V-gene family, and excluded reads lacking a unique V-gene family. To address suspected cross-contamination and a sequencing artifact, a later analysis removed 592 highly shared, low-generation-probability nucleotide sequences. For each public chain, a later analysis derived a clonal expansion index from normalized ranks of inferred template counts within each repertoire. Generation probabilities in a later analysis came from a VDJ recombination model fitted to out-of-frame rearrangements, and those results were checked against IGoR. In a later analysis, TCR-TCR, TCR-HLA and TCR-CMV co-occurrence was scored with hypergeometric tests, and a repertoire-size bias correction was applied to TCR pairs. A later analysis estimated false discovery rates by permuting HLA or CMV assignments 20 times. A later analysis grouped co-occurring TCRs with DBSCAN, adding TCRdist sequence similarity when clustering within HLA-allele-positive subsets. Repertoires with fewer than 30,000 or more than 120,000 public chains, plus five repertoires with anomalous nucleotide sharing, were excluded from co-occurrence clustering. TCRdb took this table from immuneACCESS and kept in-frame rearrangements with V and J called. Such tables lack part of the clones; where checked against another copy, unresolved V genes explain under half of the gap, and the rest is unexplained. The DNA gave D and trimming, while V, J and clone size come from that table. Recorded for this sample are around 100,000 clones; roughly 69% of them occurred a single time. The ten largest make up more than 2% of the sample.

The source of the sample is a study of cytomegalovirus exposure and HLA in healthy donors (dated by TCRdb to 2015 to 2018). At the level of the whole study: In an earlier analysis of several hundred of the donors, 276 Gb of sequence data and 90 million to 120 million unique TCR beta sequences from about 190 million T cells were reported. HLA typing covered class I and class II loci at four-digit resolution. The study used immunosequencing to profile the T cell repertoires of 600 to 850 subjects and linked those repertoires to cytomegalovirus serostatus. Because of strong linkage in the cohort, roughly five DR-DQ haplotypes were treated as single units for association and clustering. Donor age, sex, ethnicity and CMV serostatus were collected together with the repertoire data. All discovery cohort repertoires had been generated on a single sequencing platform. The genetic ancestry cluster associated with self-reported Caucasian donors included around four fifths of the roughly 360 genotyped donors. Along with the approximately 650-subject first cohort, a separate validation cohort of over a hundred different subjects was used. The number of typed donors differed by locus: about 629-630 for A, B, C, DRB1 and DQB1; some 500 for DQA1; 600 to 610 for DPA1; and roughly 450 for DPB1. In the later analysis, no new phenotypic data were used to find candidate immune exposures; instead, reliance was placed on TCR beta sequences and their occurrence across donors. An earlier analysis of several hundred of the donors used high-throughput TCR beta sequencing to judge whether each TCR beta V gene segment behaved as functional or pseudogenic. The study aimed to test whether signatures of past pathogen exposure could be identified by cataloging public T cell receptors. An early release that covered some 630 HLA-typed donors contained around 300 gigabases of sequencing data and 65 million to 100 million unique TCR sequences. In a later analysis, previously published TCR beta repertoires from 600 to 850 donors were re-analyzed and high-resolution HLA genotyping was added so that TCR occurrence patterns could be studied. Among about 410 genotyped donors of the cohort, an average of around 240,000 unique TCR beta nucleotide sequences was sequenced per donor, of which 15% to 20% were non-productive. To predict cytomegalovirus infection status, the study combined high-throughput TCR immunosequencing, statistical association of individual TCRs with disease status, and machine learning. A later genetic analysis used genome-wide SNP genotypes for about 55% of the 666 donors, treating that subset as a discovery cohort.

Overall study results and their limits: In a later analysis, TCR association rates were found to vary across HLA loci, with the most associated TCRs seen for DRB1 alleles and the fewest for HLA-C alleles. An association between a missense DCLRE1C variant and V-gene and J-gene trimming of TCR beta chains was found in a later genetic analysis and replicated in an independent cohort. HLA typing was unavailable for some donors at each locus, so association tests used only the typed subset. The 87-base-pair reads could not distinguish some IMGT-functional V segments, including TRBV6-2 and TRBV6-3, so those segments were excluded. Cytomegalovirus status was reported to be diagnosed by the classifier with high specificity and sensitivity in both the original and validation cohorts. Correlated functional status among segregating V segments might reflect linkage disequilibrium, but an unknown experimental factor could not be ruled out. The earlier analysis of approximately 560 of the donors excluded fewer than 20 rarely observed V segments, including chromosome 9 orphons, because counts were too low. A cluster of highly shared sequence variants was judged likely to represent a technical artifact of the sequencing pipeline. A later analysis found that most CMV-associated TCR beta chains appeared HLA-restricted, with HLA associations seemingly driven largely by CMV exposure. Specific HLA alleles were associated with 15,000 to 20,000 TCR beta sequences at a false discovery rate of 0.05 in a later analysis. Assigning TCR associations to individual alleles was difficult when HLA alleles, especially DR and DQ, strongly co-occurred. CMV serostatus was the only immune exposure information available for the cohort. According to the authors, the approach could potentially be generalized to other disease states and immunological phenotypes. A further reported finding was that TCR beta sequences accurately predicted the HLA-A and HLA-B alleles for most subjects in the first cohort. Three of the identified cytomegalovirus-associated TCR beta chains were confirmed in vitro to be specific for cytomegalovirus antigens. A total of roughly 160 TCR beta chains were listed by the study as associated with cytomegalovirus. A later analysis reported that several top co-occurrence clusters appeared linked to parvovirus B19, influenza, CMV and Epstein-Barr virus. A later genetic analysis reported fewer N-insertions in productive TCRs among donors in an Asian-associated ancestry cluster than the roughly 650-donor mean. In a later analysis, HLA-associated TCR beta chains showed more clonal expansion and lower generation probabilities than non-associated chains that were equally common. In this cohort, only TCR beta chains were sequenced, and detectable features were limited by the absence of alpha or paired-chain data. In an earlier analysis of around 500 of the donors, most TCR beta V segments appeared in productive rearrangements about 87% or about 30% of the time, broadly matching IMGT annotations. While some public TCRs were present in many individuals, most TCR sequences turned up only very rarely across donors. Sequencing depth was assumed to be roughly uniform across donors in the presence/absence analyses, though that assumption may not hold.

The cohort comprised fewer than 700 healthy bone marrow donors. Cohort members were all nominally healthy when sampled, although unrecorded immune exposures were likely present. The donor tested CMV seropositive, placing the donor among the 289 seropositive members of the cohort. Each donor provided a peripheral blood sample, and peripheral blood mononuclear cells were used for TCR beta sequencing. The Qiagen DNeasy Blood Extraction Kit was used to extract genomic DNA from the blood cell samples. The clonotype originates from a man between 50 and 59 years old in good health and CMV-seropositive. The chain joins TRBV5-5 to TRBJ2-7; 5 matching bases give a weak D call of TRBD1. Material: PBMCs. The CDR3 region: CASSFQGAHEQYF. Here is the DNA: TGTGCCAGCAGCTTTCAGGGCGCCCACGAGCAGTACTTC.